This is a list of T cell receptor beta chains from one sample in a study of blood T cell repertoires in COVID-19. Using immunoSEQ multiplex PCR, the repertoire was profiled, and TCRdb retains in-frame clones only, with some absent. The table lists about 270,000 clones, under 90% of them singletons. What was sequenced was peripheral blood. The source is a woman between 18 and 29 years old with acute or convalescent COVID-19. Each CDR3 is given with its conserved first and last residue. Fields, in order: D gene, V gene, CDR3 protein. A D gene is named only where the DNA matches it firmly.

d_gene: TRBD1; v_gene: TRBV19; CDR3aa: CASTAGQGGFRELFF
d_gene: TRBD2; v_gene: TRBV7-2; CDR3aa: CASSLVSSGRAYEQYF
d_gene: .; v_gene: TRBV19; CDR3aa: CASSIPGLPLRGDTQYF
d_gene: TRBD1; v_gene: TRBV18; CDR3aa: CASSPPGQGADYEQYF
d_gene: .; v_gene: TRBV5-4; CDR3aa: CASSPTGDPDTQYF
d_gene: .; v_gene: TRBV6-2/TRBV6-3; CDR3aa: CASSYMKQAGDQPQHF
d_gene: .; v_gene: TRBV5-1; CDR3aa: CASSQTVGNTIYF
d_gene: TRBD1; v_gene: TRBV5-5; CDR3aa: CASSFRTGVSTDTQYF
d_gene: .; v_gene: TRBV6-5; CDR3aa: CASSYSQGRTEAFF
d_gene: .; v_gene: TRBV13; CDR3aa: CASSQTGGEAFF
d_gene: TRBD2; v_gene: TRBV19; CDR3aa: CASSIRTSGTSGANVLTF
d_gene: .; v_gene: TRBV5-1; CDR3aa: CASSPGNGNEQFF
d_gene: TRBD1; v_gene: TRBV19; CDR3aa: CASTVTGTGGSYGYTF
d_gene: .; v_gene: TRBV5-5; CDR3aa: CASSLVTATYEQYF
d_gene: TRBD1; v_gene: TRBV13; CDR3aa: CASSPNGQGEGYGYTF
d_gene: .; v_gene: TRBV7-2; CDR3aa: CASSWRLVGAQETQYF
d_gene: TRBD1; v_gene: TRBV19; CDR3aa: CASSRDRRATGELFF
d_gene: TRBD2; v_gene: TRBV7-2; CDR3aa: CASSLVAGGNEQFF
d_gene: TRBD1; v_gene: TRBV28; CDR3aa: CASSSATGVTYEQYF
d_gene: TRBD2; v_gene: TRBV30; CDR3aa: CAWSVEAGGHSSYNEQFF
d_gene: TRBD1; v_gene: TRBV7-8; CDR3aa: CASSLGRQGNQPQHF
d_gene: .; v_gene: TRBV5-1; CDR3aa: CASSLGQVETGELFF
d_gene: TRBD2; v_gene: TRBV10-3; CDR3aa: CAIRTSGRGETQYF
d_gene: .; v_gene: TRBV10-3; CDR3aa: CAISGHANSYNEQFF
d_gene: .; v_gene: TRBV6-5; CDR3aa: CASSPTGSYEQYF
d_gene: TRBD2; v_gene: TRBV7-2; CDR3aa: CASSLGRPGLAGSISIQYF
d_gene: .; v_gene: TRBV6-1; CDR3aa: CASIFSLNQPQHF
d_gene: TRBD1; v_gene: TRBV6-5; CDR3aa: CASSYSSPGGHGYTF
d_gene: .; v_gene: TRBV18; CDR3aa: CASLGGVQQFF
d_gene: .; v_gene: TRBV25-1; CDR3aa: CASSEYNRGEAFF
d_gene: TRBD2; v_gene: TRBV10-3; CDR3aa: CATREASGGEQFF
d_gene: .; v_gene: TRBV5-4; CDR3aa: CASSLDVSSGNTIYF
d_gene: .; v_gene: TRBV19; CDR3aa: CASSRQNSNQPQHF
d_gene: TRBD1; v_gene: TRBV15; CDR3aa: CATSSGDSSLNYGYTF
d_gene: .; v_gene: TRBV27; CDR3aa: CASSLAGLGVYEQYF
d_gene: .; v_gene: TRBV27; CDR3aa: CASSTYGEETQYF
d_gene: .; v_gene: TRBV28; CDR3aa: CASSPHPQAPYGYTF
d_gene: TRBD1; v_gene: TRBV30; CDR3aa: CAWSVQQGGEKLFF
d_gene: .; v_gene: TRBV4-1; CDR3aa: CASSQDPPGQETQYF
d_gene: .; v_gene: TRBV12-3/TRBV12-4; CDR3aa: CASMQGGNQPQHF
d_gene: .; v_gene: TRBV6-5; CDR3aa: CASSYGRGLYEQYF